Sequencing of this TCR beta chain was carried out in a study of beta chain features in type 1 diabetes. Looking at the study overall: Sorted cells, some 98,000,000 in number, were examined across all samples.

This clone occurred a few times. Its antigen remains unidentified. The V gene lost 2 bases and the J gene lost 1 base, with 8 bases spanning the gap. Germline CDR1 reads KGHSH; CDR2 reads LQKENI. The CDR3 runs to 14 residues. Expressed TCRB transcripts were sequenced because the entire RNA isolate underwent reverse transcription. The protocol was immunoSEQ multiplex PCR, while the TCRdb copy is restricted to in-frame clones and leaves out a portion. This sample has about 650,000 clones, with around 12% found just once. Overall study findings and caveats: High-TCR-expressing cells could be over-represented by cDNA sequencing. Compared with healthy donors, patients appeared to share more similar naive, central memory and regulatory TCRB repertoires. For patients and controls alike, PCR might favor shorter templates to the same degree. Among patients with Type 1 diabetes, TCRB CDR3s were moderately but significantly shorter in every one of the four CD4+ subsets.

This rearrangement joins TRBV18 to TRBJ2-5; D is unresolved. The TCR was taken from a man aged 25 to 40 with type 1 diabetes. Sequencing was carried out using naive CD4+ T cells from blood. The CDR3 sequence is CASSPGFSQETQYF. DNA of the CDR3: TGTGCCAGCTCACCAGGGTTCAGCCAAGAGACCCAGTACTTC.